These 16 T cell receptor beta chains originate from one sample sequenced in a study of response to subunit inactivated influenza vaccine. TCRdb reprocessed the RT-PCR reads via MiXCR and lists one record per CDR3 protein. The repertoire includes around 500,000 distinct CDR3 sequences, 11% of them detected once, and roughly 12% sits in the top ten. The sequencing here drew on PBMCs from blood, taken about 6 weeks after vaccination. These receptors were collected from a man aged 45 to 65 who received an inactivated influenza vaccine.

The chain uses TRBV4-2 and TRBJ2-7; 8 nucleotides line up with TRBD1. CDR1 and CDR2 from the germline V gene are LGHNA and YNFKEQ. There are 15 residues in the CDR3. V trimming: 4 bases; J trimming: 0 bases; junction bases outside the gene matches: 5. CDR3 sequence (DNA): TGTGCCAGCAGCCGACACAGGGGGAGCTCCTACGAGCAGTACTTC. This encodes CASSRHRGSSYEQYF.

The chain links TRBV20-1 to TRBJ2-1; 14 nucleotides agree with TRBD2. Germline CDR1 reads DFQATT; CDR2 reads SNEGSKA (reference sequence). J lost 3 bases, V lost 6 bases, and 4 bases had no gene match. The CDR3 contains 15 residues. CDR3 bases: TGCAGTGCCCAAGGACTAGCGGGGGGCTACAATGAGCAGTTCTTC. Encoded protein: CSAQGLAGGYNEQFF.

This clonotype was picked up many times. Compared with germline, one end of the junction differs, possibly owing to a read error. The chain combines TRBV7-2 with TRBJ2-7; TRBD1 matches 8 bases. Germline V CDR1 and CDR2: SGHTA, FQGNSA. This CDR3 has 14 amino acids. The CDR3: CASSLDRGAYEQYF. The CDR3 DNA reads TGCGCCAGCAGTCTTGACAGGGGAGCCTACGAGCAGTACTTC.

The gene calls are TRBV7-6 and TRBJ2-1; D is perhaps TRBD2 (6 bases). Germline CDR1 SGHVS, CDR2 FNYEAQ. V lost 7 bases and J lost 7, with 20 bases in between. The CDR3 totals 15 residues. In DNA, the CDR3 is TGTGCCAGCACCCCTAGGGTGGCGGCGGGAAATGAGCAGTTCTTC. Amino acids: CASTPRVAAGNEQFF.

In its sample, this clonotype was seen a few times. The CDR3 coding sequence is TGTGCCAGCTGGGAGGTGGGACAATTCGCTGAAGCTTTCTTT. This codes for CASWEVGQFAEAFF. The rearrangement joins TRBV6-2 or TRBV6-3 to TRBJ1-1; tentatively, D is TRBD1 (6 bases). CDR3 length: 14 amino acids. The germline V gene has CDR1 MNHEY and CDR2 SVGEGT. Trimming removed 8 bases from V and 6 bases from J, with 19 bases in between.

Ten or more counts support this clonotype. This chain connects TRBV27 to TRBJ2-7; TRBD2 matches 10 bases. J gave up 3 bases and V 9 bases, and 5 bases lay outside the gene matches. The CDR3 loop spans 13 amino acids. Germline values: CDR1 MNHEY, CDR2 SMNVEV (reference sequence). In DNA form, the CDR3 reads TGTGCCAGTCTTGCTAGCGGGGGCTACGAGCAGTACTTC. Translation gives CASLASGGYEQYF.

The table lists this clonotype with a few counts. CDR3 DNA sequence: TGCGCCAGCAGCTTGGGATGGCAGCAAAACTATGGCTACACCTTC. Translated, it gives CASSLGWQQNYGYTF. The chain has TRBV5-1 and TRBJ1-2, with no clear D. Deletions cut 0 bases from V and 2 bases from J, with 11 bases between. The CDR3 is 15 residues long. Germline V gene data show CDR1 as SGHRS and CDR2 as YFSETQ.

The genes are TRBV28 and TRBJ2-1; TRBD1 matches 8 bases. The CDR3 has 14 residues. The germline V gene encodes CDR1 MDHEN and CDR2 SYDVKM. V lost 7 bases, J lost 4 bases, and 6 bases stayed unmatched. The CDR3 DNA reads TGTGCCAGCACCACGGGACAGGTATACAATGAGCAGTTCTTC. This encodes CASTTGQVYNEQFF.

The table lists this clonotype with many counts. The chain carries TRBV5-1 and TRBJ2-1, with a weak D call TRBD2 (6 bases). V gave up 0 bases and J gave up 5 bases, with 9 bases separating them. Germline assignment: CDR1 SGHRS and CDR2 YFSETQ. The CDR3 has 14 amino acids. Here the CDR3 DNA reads TGCGCCAGCAGCTTGGCCGGGGGAGACAATGAGCAGTTCTTC. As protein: CASSLAGGDNEQFF.

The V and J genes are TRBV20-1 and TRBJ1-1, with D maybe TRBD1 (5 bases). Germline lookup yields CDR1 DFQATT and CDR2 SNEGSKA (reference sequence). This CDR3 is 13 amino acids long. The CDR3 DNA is TGCAGCAGACAGCGCTCGGGAAGCACTGAAGCTTTCTTT. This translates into CSRQRSGSTEAFF.

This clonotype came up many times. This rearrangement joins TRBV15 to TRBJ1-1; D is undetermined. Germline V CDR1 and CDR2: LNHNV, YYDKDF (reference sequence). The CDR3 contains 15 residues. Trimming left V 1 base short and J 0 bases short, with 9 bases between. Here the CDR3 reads CATSRGEGLNTEAFF. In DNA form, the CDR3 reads TGTGCCACCAGCAGAGGGGAGGGATTGAACACTGAAGCTTTCTTT.

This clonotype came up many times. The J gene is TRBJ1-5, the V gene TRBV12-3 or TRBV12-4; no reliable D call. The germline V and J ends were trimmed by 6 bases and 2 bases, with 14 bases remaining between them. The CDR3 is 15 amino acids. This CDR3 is CASRPTSMGNQPQHF. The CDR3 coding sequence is TGTGCCAGCAGGCCGACATCTATGGGCAATCAGCCCCAGCATTTT.

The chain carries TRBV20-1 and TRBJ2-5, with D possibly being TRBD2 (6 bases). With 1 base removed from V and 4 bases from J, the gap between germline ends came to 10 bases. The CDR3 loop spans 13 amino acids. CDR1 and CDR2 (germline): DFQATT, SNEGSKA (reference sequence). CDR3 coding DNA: TGCAGTGCTAGAGGCGGGGAAGGAGAGACCCAGTACTTC. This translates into CSARGGEGETQYF.

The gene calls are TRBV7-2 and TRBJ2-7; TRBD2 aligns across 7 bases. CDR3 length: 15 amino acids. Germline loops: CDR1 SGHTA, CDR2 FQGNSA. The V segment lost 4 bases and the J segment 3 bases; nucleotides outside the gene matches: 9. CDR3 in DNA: TGTGCCAGCAGCTCCACTAGGACTAGAAACTACGAGCAGTACTTC. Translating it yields CASSSTRTRNYEQYF.

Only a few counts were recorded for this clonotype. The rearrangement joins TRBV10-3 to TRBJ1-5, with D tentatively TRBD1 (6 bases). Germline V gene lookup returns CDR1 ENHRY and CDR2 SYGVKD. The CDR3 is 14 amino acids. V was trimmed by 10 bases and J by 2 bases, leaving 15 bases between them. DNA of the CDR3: TGTGCCACCGGAACAGGGTCGGGCAATCAGCCCCAGCATTTT. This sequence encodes CATGTGSGNQPQHF.

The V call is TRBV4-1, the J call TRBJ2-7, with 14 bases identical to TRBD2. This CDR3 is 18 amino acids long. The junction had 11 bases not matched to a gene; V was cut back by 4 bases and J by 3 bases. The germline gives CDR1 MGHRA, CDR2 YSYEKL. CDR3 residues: CASSPQTSGGAYNYEQYF. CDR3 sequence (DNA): TGCGCCAGCAGCCCCCAGACTAGCGGGGGGGCCTATAACTACGAGCAGTACTTC.